This is a list of T cell receptor beta chains from one sample in a study of PD-1 blockade in mismatch repair-deficient tumors. Profiled with immunoSEQ multiplex PCR; TCRdb holds only in-frame clones, not every one. Of some 19,000 clones in the sample, over 75% were seen once. The sample in question was PBMCs, obtained 52 weeks after starting pembrolizumab. The receptors stem from an adult with mismatch repair-deficient cancer. Both conserved end residues are part of each CDR3. Fields, in order: J gene, D gene, V gene, clone size, CDR3 protein, CDR3 DNA. A D gene is named only where the DNA matches it firmly. Rows may omit the clone size; those that give it use once, few, many or a size class.

J gene: TRBJ2-7
D gene: TRBD2
V gene: TRBV11-2
clone size: few
CDR3 protein: CASSLSWLAGGVEQYF
CDR3 DNA: TGTGCCAGCAGCTTAAGTTGGCTAGCGGGAGGGGTCGAGCAGTACTTC

J gene: TRBJ2-2
D gene: -
V gene: TRBV29-1
clone size: -
CDR3 protein: CSLRDMTGELFF
CDR3 DNA: TGCAGCCTCCGAGACATGACCGGGGAGCTGTTTTTT

J gene: TRBJ2-1
D gene: -
V gene: TRBV28
clone size: -
CDR3 protein: CASSLWDTYYNEQFF
CDR3 DNA: TGTGCCAGCAGTTTATGGGACACCTACTACAATGAGCAGTTCTTC

J gene: TRBJ2-3
D gene: -
V gene: TRBV5-1
clone size: -
CDR3 protein: CASSLVGGSTDTQYF
CDR3 DNA: TGCGCCAGCAGCTTGGTTGGCGGAAGCACAGATACGCAGTATTTT

J gene: TRBJ2-4
D gene: TRBD2
V gene: TRBV5-4
clone size: -
CDR3 protein: CASLDWGEGNIQYF
CDR3 DNA: TGTGCCAGCCTCGACTGGGGGGAGGGAAACATTCAGTACTTC

J gene: TRBJ2-7
D gene: TRBD2
V gene: TRBV11-2
clone size: few
CDR3 protein: CASSTVSGRYEQYF
CDR3 DNA: TGTGCCAGCAGCACCGTTAGCGGGAGGTACGAGCAGTACTTC

J gene: TRBJ1-1
D gene: -
V gene: TRBV7-3
clone size: -
CDR3 protein: CASSEYRNTEAFF
CDR3 DNA: TGTGCCAGCAGCGAATACAGGAACACTGAAGCTTTCTTT

J gene: TRBJ1-1
D gene: TRBD1
V gene: TRBV7-8
clone size: -
CDR3 protein: CASSFRDRGTEAFF
CDR3 DNA: TGTGCCAGCAGCTTCCGGGACAGGGGTACTGAAGCTTTCTTT

J gene: TRBJ1-2
D gene: -
V gene: TRBV2
clone size: once
CDR3 protein: CASKAKTSRGGGYTF
CDR3 DNA: TGTGCCAGCAAGGCTAAGACATCCCGCGGGGGGGGCTACACCTTC

J gene: TRBJ2-1
D gene: TRBD2
V gene: TRBV28
clone size: -
CDR3 protein: CASSSPWAGAVYNEQFF
CDR3 DNA: TGTGCCAGCAGTTCCCCCTGGGCGGGAGCCGTCTACAATGAGCAGTTCTTC

J gene: TRBJ2-7
D gene: TRBD2
V gene: TRBV19
clone size: -
CDR3 protein: CASSPRTSGPYEQYF
CDR3 DNA: TGTGCCAGTAGTCCAAGGACTAGCGGGCCCTACGAGCAGTACTTC

J gene: TRBJ1-4
D gene: -
V gene: TRBV6-5
clone size: -
CDR3 protein: CASSYSWQEGEKLFF
CDR3 DNA: TGTGCCAGCAGTTACTCGTGGCAGGAGGGCGAAAAACTGTTTTTT

J gene: TRBJ1-1
D gene: -
V gene: TRBV7-6
clone size: -
CDR3 protein: CASSRSVNTEAFF
CDR3 DNA: TGTGCCAGCAGTCGCAGTGTGAACACTGAAGCTTTCTTT

J gene: TRBJ1-2
D gene: TRBD1
V gene: TRBV7-2
clone size: -
CDR3 protein: CASSLTGGVGYTF
CDR3 DNA: TGTGCCAGCAGCTTAACAGGGGGGGTTGGCTACACCTTC

J gene: TRBJ2-7
D gene: TRBD2
V gene: TRBV11-2
clone size: -
CDR3 protein: CASSDPGLAHYEQYF
CDR3 DNA: TGTGCCAGCAGCGACCCCGGACTAGCTCACTACGAGCAGTACTTC

J gene: TRBJ1-2
D gene: -
V gene: TRBV9
clone size: -
CDR3 protein: CASSSTRTAASGYTF
CDR3 DNA: TGTGCCAGCAGCAGTACAAGGACAGCAGCGTCGGGCTACACCTTC

J gene: TRBJ2-7
D gene: TRBD1
V gene: TRBV5-1
clone size: -
CDR3 protein: CASSPETGPYEQYF
CDR3 DNA: TGCGCCAGCAGCCCTGAGACAGGGCCCTACGAGCAGTACTTC

J gene: TRBJ1-1
D gene: -
V gene: TRBV6-1
clone size: -
CDR3 protein: CASSRVEAFF
CDR3 DNA: TGTGCCAGCAGCAGGGTTGAAGCTTTCTTT

J gene: TRBJ2-1
D gene: -
V gene: TRBV28
clone size: -
CDR3 protein: CASSLSRVQFF
CDR3 DNA: TGTGCCAGCAGTTTATCCAGGGTGCAGTTCTTC

J gene: TRBJ2-5
D gene: TRBD2
V gene: TRBV28
clone size: -
CDR3 protein: CASSLSLLAGVRETQYF
CDR3 DNA: TGTGCCAGCAGTTTATCTCTCCTAGCGGGAGTAAGGGAGACCCAGTACTTC

J gene: TRBJ1-5
D gene: -
V gene: TRBV21-1
clone size: -
CDR3 protein: CASSKGGTGGFSNQPQHF
CDR3 DNA: TGTGCCAGCAGCAAAGGAGGGACAGGGGGCTTTAGCAATCAGCCCCAGCATTTT